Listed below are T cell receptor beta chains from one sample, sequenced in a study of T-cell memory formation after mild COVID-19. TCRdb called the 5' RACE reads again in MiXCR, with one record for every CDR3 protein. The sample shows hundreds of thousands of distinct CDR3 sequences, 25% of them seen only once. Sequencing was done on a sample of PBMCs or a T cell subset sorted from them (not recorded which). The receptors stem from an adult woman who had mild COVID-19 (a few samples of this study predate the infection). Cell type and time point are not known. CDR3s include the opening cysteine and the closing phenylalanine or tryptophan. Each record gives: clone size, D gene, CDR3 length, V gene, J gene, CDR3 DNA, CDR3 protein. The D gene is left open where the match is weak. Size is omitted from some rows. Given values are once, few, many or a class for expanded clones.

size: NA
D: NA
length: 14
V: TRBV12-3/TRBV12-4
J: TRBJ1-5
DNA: TGTGCCTCTGGGTGGACAGTCGACAATCAGCCCCAGCATTTT
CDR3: CASGWTVDNQPQHF

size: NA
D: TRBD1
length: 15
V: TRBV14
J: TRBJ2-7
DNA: TGTGCCAGCAGCCATTGGGGGACAGGGCTCCACGAGCAGTACTTC
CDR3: CASSHWGTGLHEQYF

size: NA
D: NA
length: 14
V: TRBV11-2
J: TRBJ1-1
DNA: TGTGCCAGCAGCTTAGATTGGTTTGCCACTGAAGCTTTCTTT
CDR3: CASSLDWFATEAFF

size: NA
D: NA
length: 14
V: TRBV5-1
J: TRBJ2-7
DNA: TGCGCCAGCAGCCCGGGACACGATGGGTACGAGCAGTACTTC
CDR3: CASSPGHDGYEQYF

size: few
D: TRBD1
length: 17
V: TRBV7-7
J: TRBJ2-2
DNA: TGTGCTAGCAGCTTTGGGACAGGGGGCCGCAACACCGGGGAGCTGTTTTTT
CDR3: CASSFGTGGRNTGELFF

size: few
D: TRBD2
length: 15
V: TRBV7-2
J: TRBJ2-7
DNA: TGTGCCAGCAGCCAGGGACTAGCGGGAGGGCCCGAGCAGTACTTC
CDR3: CASSQGLAGGPEQYF

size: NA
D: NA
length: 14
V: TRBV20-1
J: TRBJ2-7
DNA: TGCAGTGCTAGAGGGACACTTAGCTCCTACGAGCAGTACTTC
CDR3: CSARGTLSSYEQYF

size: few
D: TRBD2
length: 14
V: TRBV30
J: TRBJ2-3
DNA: TGTGCCTGGAGGGCCGGGAGGTCGACAGATACGCAGTATTTT
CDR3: CAWRAGRSTDTQYF

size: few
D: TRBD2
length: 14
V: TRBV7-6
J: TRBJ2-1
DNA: TGTGCCAGCAGCCCCGACCTGGGGACTAAAGAACTGGTCTTC
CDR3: CASSPDLGTKELVF

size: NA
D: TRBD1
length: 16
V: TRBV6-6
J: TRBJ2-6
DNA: TGTGCCAGCCAGACAGGGGGCGTCTCTGGGGCCAACGTCCTGACTTTC
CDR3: CASQTGGVSGANVLTF

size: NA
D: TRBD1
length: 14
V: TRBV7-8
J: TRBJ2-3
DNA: TGTGCCAGCGGGAGACAGGGCTTCTCAGATACGCAGTATTTT
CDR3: CASGRQGFSDTQYF

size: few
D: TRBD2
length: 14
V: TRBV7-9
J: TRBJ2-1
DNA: TGTGCCAGCAGCTCACTAGCGGGAGGATATGAGCAGTTCTTC
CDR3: CASSSLAGGYEQFF

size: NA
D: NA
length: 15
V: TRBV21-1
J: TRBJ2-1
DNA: TGTGCCAGCAGCAATCTGGGGTCGCCCTACAATGAGCAGTTCTTC
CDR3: CASSNLGSPYNEQFF

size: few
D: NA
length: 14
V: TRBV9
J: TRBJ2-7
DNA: TGTGCCAGCAGCGTCGGCGGAGCCAACTACGAGCAGTACTTC
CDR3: CASSVGGANYEQYF

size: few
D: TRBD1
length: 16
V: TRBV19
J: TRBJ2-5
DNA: TGTGCCAGCCGGGACAGCCTCTTAGGGGACCAAGAGACCCAGTACTTC
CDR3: CASRDSLLGDQETQYF

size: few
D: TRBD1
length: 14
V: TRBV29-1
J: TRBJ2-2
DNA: TGCAGCGTTGGGACAGGGGCGAACACCGGGGAGCTGTTTTTT
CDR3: CSVGTGANTGELFF

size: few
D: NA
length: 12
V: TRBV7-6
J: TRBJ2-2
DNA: TGTGCCAGCAGCTTAGATTACCGGGAGCTGTTTTTT
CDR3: CASSLDYRELFF

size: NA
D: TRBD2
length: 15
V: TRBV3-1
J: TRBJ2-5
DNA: TGTGCCAGCAGCCAAGGGCTAGCGGGAATGGAGACCCAGTACTTC
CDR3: CASSQGLAGMETQYF

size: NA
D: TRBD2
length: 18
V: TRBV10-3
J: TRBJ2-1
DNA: TGTGCCATCAGTGGTGGGTCTAGCGGGAGCCGGCCCCACAATGAGCAGTTCTTC
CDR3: CAISGGSSGSRPHNEQFF

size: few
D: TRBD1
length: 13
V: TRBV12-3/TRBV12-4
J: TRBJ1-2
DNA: TGTGCCAGCAGGACAGGGGCTAACTATGGCTACACCTTC
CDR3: CASRTGANYGYTF

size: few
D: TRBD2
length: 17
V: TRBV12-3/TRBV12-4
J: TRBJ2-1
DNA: TGTGCCAGCAGTTTCGGGCTAGCGGGGAGCTCCTACAATGAGCAGTTCTTC
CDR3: CASSFGLAGSSYNEQFF

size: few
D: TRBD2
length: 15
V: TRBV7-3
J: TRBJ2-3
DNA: TGTGCCAGCAGCTCGACTAGCACGGGCGCAGATACGCAGTATTTT
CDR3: CASSSTSTGADTQYF

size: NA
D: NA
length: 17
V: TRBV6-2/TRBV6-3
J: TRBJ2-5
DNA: TGTGCCAGCAGTTACTCGGCCATCGTGGTGGAGGGGAAGACCCAGTACTTC
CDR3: CASSYSAIVVEGKTQYF

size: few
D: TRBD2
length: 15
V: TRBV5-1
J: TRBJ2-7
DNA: TGCGCCAGCAGCCCTCGGGCGGGGGATCCCTACGAGCAGTACTTC
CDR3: CASSPRAGDPYEQYF

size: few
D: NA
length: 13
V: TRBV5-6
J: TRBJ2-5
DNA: TGTGCCAGCAGCCAGGGGACCCAAGAGACCCAGTACTTC
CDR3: CASSQGTQETQYF

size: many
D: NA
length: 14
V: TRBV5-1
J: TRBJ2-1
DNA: TGCGCCAGCAGCTTGGCCAGTAGTTATAATGAGCAGTTCTTC
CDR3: CASSLASSYNEQFF

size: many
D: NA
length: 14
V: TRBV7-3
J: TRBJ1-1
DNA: TGTGCCACTAGCGGTTGGGCAACTAACACTGAAGCTTTCTTT
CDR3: CATSGWATNTEAFF

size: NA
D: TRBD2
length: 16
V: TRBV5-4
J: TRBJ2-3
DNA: TGTGCCAGCAGCTTCGGACTAGCGGGCTTCACAGATACGCAGTATTTT
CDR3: CASSFGLAGFTDTQYF

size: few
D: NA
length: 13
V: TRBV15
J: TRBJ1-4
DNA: TGTGCCACCGCGCGTAGGGCTAATGAAAAACTGTTTTTT
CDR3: CATARRANEKLFF

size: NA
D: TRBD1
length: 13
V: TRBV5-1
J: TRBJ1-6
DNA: TGCGCCAGCAGCATCCAGGGGGATTCACCCCTCCACTTT
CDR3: CASSIQGDSPLHF

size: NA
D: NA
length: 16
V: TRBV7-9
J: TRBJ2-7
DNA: TGTGCCAGCACCTTCGACGAAGCGAGGAACGCCTACGAGCAGTACTTC
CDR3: CASTFDEARNAYEQYF

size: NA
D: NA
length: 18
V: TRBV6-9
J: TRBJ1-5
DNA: TGTGCCAGCAGCAACATCTTAAGAGACAGGCCGCGTAATCAGCCCCAGCATTTT
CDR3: CASSNILRDRPRNQPQHF

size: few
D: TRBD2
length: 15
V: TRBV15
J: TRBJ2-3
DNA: TGTGCCACCAGCCCCGGGACTAGCGGCACAGATACGCAGTATTTT
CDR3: CATSPGTSGTDTQYF

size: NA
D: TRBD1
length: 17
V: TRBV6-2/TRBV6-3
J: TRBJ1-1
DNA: TGTGCCAGCAGTTACTCGTTGGGACAGGGGTGGGACACTGAAGCTTTCTTT
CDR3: CASSYSLGQGWDTEAFF

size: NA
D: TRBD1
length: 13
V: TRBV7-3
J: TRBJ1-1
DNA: TGTGCCAGCAGCTTCGACAGGGACGGCGTGGCTTTCTTT
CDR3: CASSFDRDGVAFF

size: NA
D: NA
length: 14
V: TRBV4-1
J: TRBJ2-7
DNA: TGCGCCAGCAGCCAAGTGACAACAGGGCCCGAGCAGTACTTC
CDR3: CASSQVTTGPEQYF

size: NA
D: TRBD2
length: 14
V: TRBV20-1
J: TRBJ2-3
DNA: TGCAGTGCTAGAGTAGCGGGAGCCCCAGATACGCAGTATTTT
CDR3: CSARVAGAPDTQYF

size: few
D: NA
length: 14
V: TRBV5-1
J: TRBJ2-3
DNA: TGCGCCAGCAGCCACCGGGACAACACAGATACGCAGTATTTT
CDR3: CASSHRDNTDTQYF

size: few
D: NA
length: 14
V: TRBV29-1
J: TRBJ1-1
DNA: TGCAGCGTTGGTAGAGCCCAAGGTATCGCTGAAGCTTTCTTT
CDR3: CSVGRAQGIAEAFF

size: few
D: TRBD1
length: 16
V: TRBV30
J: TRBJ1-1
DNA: TGTGCCTGGACGGGAGGGACAGCACTTATGAACACTGAAGCTTTCTTT
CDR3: CAWTGGTALMNTEAFF

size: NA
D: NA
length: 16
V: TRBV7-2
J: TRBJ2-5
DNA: TGTGCCAGCAGCTTAAGTGGTGCGGGACTGAGGGAGACCCAGTACTTC
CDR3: CASSLSGAGLRETQYF

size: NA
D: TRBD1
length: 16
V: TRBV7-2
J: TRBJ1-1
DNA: TGTGCCAGCAGCTCGACTCCCGGACAGGGCAACACTGAAGCTTTCTTT
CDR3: CASSSTPGQGNTEAFF

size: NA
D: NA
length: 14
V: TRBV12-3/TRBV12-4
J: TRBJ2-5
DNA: TGTGCCAGCAGTTCCACTAGAATAGTGGAGACCCAGTACTTC
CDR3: CASSSTRIVETQYF

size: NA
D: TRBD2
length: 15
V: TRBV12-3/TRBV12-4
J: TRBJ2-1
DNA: TGTGCCAGCAGCCTCGGACTAGCGGGATTCAATGAGCAGTTCTTC
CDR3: CASSLGLAGFNEQFF

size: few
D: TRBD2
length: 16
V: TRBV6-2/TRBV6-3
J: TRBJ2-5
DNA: TGTGCCAGCAGTCCCCTGGTAGCGGGGATACAAGAGACCCAGTACTTC
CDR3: CASSPLVAGIQETQYF

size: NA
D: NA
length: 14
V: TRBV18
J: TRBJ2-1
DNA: TGTGCCAGCTCACCATTGCCGTTGCAGGATGAGCAGTTCTTC
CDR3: CASSPLPLQDEQFF

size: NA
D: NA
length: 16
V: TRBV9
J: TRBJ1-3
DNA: TGTGCCAGCAGCGAAGGGTCCGGAAACTCTGGAAACACCATATATTTT
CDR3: CASSEGSGNSGNTIYF

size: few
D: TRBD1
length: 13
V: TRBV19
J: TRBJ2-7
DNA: TGTGCCAGTAGTACGGACAGGGGGCGGGAGCAGTACTTC
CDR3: CASSTDRGREQYF

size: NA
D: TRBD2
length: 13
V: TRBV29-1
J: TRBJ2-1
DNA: TGCAGCGTCGGGACTAGCGAGTACAATGAGCAGTTCTTC
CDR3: CSVGTSEYNEQFF

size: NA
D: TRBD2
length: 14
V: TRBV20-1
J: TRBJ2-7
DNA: TGCAGTGCTAGAGGTGGGACTAGCTCCTACGAGCAGTACTTC
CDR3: CSARGGTSSYEQYF

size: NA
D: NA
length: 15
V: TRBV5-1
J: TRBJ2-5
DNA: TGCGCCAGCAGCAGCGATTCGGCCCGTTTCGAGACCCAGTACTTC
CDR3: CASSSDSARFETQYF